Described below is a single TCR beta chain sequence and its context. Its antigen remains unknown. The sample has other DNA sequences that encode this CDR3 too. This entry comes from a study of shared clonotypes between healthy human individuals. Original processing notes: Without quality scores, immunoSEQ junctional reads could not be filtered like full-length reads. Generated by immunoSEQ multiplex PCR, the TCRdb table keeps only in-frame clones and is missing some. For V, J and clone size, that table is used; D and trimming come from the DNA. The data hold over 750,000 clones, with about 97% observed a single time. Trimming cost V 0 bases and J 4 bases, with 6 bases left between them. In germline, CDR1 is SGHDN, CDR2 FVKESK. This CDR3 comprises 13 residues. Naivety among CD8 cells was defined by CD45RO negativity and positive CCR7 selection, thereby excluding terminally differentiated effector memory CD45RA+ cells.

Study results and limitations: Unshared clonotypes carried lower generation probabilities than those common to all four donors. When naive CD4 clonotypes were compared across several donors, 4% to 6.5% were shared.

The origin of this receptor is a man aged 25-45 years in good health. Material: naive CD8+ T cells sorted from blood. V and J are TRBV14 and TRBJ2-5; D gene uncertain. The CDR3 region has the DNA TGTGCCAGCAGCCAAGACTTGAGAGAGACCCAGTACTTC. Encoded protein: CASSQDLRETQYF.